These T cell receptor beta chains were read from a single sample in a study of blood T cell repertoires in COVID-19. TCRdb's table, derived via immunoSEQ multiplex PCR, lists solely in-frame clones and lacks some. The repertoire holds about 180,000 clones, 80% to 85% seen once, with 6% to 8.5% in the top ten. Sequencing input: peripheral blood. The origin of the receptors is a woman aged 70 to 79 with COVID-19, enrolled during active disease. Each CDR3 is given with its conserved first and last residue. A D gene is named only where the DNA matches it firmly. Size is stated for part of the rows, as once, few or many counts, or as a class when the clone is expanded.

cdr3_nt,cdr3_aa,v_call,d_call,j_call,clone_size,cdr3_length
TGTGCCAGCAGCCAAGGGCCTAGCGGGAGCGGAGGGGAGCTGTTTTTT,CASSQGPSGSGGELFF,TRBV4-2,TRBD2,TRBJ2-2,NA,16
TGTGCCAGCAATTTCCCGGGGACAGGGGTAAACGAGCAGTACTTC,CASNFPGTGVNEQYF,TRBV2,TRBD1,TRBJ2-7,NA,15
TGCGCCAGCAGCGTCCGGGACTCTCGTGAGAATGAGCAGTTCTTC,CASSVRDSRENEQFF,TRBV5-1,NA,TRBJ2-1,NA,15
TGTGCCAGCAGCCACACTAGCGTTGTCTACAATGAGCAGTTCTTC,CASSHTSVVYNEQFF,TRBV7-2,TRBD2,TRBJ2-1,NA,15
TGTGCCAGCAGTCAACTTATCGGCGGGACCGGGAGAGCAGATACGCAGTATTTT,CASSQLIGGTGRADTQYF,TRBV7-2,NA,TRBJ2-3,NA,18
TGTGCCAGCAGCGTCGTCCCCACCGGGGAGCTGTTTTTT,CASSVVPTGELFF,TRBV9,NA,TRBJ2-2,NA,13
TGTGCCAGCAGCTTAGGGGGACTCTCCTACGAGCAGTACTTC,CASSLGGLSYEQYF,TRBV11-3,NA,TRBJ2-7,NA,14
TGTGCCAGCAGCTTAGGACGTATTGGAGTTCAAGAGACCCAGTACTTC,CASSLGRIGVQETQYF,TRBV11-3,NA,TRBJ2-5,NA,16
TGCGCCAGCAGCCAAGACCCGACGACTAGCGGGAGTGGGAGTGAGCAGTTCTTC,CASSQDPTTSGSGSEQFF,TRBV4-3,TRBD2,TRBJ2-1,NA,18
TGTGCCAGCAGTCCGGAGGGGCTCGGTGAAAAACTGTTTTTT,CASSPEGLGEKLFF,TRBV28,NA,TRBJ1-4,NA,14
TGTGCCTGGAGTAGGTTTAGACAGGGGAACACCGGGGAGCTGTTTTTT,CAWSRFRQGNTGELFF,TRBV30,TRBD1,TRBJ2-2,NA,16
TGTGCCAGCAGCGACAGCGGGATGCGTTCGCGGAATGAGCAGTTCTTC,CASSDSGMRSRNEQFF,TRBV7-9,TRBD2,TRBJ2-1,NA,16
TGTGCCAGCAGTATCCGGTATTACGAGCAGTACTTC,CASSIRYYEQYF,TRBV28,NA,TRBJ2-7,NA,12
TGTGCCAGCAGCGTAGCGCTAGCGGAGCAAGAGACCCAGTACTTC,CASSVALAEQETQYF,TRBV9,TRBD2,TRBJ2-5,NA,15
TGTGCCAGCAGTTACGAGGCCGAATATGGCTACACCTTC,CASSYEAEYGYTF,TRBV6-2/TRBV6-3,NA,TRBJ1-2,NA,13
TGCGCCAGCAGCCATCTCGGGGGGGGCGCGGAGAACACTGAAGCTTTCTTT,CASSHLGGGAENTEAFF,TRBV4-3,NA,TRBJ1-1,NA,17
TGTGCCAGCAGTTACCGAGGGGGCGGCAACTATGGCTACACCTTC,CASSYRGGGNYGYTF,TRBV6-5,TRBD1,TRBJ1-2,NA,15
TGTGCCAGCAGTTTGAGGCGGGAGCAGTTCTTC,CASSLRREQFF,TRBV28,NA,TRBJ2-1,NA,11
TGTGCCAGCAGCTTAGAATGGGGCCCCAAAAACATTCAGTACTTC,CASSLEWGPKNIQYF,TRBV7-3,NA,TRBJ2-4,NA,15
TGTGCCAGCAGGCCCCCTTCTTTCGGGACCGGGGAGCTGTTTTTT,CASRPPSFGTGELFF,TRBV28,NA,TRBJ2-2,NA,15
TGTGCCAGCAGTGGAGGGTTGGGGAGAACTAATGAAAAACTGTTTTTT,CASSGGLGRTNEKLFF,TRBV28,NA,TRBJ1-4,NA,16
TGCGCCAGCAGCGTTGGACAGAGTGGGGGTGAAGCTTTCTTT,CASSVGQSGGEAFF,TRBV5-1,NA,TRBJ1-1,NA,14
TGTGCCAGCAGCTTAGTACCACCGGGAACCAGCTCCTACGAGCAGTACTTC,CASSLVPPGTSSYEQYF,TRBV11-2,NA,TRBJ2-7,NA,17
TGTGCCAGCTCACCAAACGGGGGGCGCCAAGAGACCCAGTACTTC,CASSPNGGRQETQYF,TRBV18,NA,TRBJ2-5,NA,15
TGTGCCACCAGTGATCCGCGGGGGGCAGGGGACAATCAGCCCCAGCATTTT,CATSDPRGAGDNQPQHF,TRBV24-1,NA,TRBJ1-5,NA,17
TGTGCCAGCAGTTTTAATCGGGGGAGCTCCTACAATGAGCAGTTCTTC,CASSFNRGSSYNEQFF,TRBV28,NA,TRBJ2-1,NA,16
TGTGCCAGCAGTTGGACAGGGCGTGAGGAGAAATATGGCTACACCTTC,CASSWTGREEKYGYTF,TRBV2,TRBD1,TRBJ1-2,few,16
TGTGCCAGCAGGGACGGGACTAGCATCGAGACCCAGTACTTC,CASRDGTSIETQYF,TRBV2,TRBD2,TRBJ2-5,once,14
TGTGCCAGCAGCCCGGTTCCGGGACAGGGGAATCAGCCCCAGCATTTT,CASSPVPGQGNQPQHF,TRBV5-4,TRBD1,TRBJ1-5,NA,16
TGTGCCAGCAGCTTAGGACAGATTAATGAAAAACTGTTTTTT,CASSLGQINEKLFF,TRBV7-9,NA,TRBJ1-4,NA,14
TGTGCCAGCAGCTTAAGTAGCGAGACCACAGATACGCAGTATTTT,CASSLSSETTDTQYF,TRBV7-3,NA,TRBJ2-3,NA,15
TGTGCCAGCAGCTTTAGCAGCCTCGGCGCTGGAAACACCATATATTTT,CASSFSSLGAGNTIYF,TRBV6-2/TRBV6-3,NA,TRBJ1-3,NA,16
TGTGCCAGCAGCGCTGGACAGGGGACTAGCGGGAGATACAATGAGCAGTTCTTC,CASSAGQGTSGRYNEQFF,TRBV9,TRBD2,TRBJ2-1,NA,18
TGCGCCAGCAGCCGAACGACAGATCCTGGAAACACCATATATTTT,CASSRTTDPGNTIYF,TRBV4-3,NA,TRBJ1-3,NA,15
TGTGCCAGCTCACCATTACAGGGTCGGAATCAGCCCCAGCATTTT,CASSPLQGRNQPQHF,TRBV18,NA,TRBJ1-5,NA,15
TGTGCCAGCAGTTTGACTAGCGGGATACGGTGGGGGCAGTTCTTC,CASSLTSGIRWGQFF,TRBV27,TRBD2,TRBJ2-1,NA,15
TGTGCCAGCAGCTTCACAGGGGCGCGAGAGACCCAGTACTTC,CASSFTGARETQYF,TRBV7-9,TRBD1,TRBJ2-5,once,14
TGTGCCAGCAGCGTCGGTCAGGGGTTTAATGAAAAACTGTTTTTT,CASSVGQGFNEKLFF,TRBV9,NA,TRBJ1-4,NA,15
TGTGCCAGCAGCTTAGCCGCCTATGAGACCCAGTACTTC,CASSLAAYETQYF,TRBV7-9,NA,TRBJ2-5,NA,13
TGTGCCAGCAGTGACCCCGCGGGGCAAGTCGGGGAGCTGTTTTTT,CASSDPAGQVGELFF,TRBV25-1,NA,TRBJ2-2,NA,15
TGCAGTGCTGGAGGCGCCGGGTCCCAGTACTTC,CSAGGAGSQYF,TRBV20-1,NA,TRBJ2-5,NA,11
TGCGCCAGCATCTCGAGGGAAGAGACCCAGTACTTC,CASISREETQYF,TRBV5-1,NA,TRBJ2-5,NA,12
TGTGCCAGCAGCTTACGGTTCGGGCTAGCATACTCGGATGAGCAGTTCTTC,CASSLRFGLAYSDEQFF,TRBV7-2,NA,TRBJ2-1,NA,17